This T cell receptor beta chain was profiled in a study of T cell responses to AZD1222 COVID-19 vaccine. To note about this clone: Antigen unknown.

Trimming removed 2 bases at V and 0 bases at J, with 5 bases between. Germline V gene lookup returns CDR1 SGHRS and CDR2 YFSETQ. The CDR3 is made up of 13 amino acids. Study-level results: Only 5 to 7 AZD1222 recipients were seropositive at baseline. No day 14 peak samples; only post-peak repertoires were characterized.

TCRdb keeps only in-frame clones here, not all; method: immunoSEQ multiplex PCR. The data hold about 120,000 clones, with roughly nine tenths observed a single time. The material was peripheral blood, obtained 28 days after the second AZD1222 dose. The clonotype was recovered from an adult who received the AZD1222 COVID-19 vaccine. The chain is built from TRBV5-1 and TRBJ1-2; D unresolved. CDR3 bases: TGCGCCAGCAGCTTCGACGCTAACTATGGCTACACCTTC. This translates into CASSFDANYGYTF.